These 5 T cell receptor beta chains originate from one sample sequenced in a study of cytomegalovirus exposure and HLA in healthy donors (dated 2017 in TCRdb). The library was obtained by the immunoSEQ multiplex PCR assay. For the multiplex PCR, a mixture combining 60 forward primers for TCR Vbeta segments and 13 reverse primers for TCR Jbeta segments was used. TCRdb re-hosts the immuneACCESS table, in-frame sequences only. Its copies lack some clones; in the studies checked, an unresolved V gene accounts for under half of them, and the cause for the rest is not known. The sample table records around 190,000 clones; around nine tenths of these occur just once. Roughly 1.7% of the sample is held by the ten biggest clonotypes. The specimen was PBMCs. The receptors stem from a woman between 18 and 29 years old in good health and CMV-seronegative.

The chain joins TRBV6-5 to TRBJ2-3; D is perhaps TRBD2 (5 bases). The CDR3 consists of 15 residues. Per the germline V gene, CDR1 is MNHEY and CDR2 is SVGAGI. Trimming pared 4 bases from V and 0 bases from J, leaving 11 bases between. CDR3 nucleotide sequence: TGTGCCAGCAGTTCCTCCGGGGTCAGCACAGATACGCAGTATTTT. Encoded protein: CASSSSGVSTDTQYF.

This chain joins TRBV6-1 and TRBJ2-7; D possibly corresponds to TRBD1 (5 bases). The CDR3 length is 15 residues. The germline V gene has CDR1 MNHNS and CDR2 SASEGT. The V gene lost 0 bases and the J gene lost 3 bases, with 12 bases spanning the gap. The DNA of the CDR3 is TGTGCCAGCAGTGAAGCTTTTAGGGGCGGCTACGAGCAGTACTTC. Its protein product is CASSEAFRGGYEQYF.

The chain is built from TRBV5-4 and TRBJ2-7; TRBD1 matches 7 bases. J gave up 6 bases and V 4 bases, and 10 bases lay outside the gene matches. This CDR3 contains 14 residues. From germline, CDR1 is SGHNT and CDR2 YYREEE (reference sequence). CDR3 DNA sequence: TGTGCCAGCAGCATGGGAACAGGGGATGGCGAGCAGTACTTC. Amino acids: CASSMGTGDGEQYF. The entire variable domain, with the rest obtained from reference TRBV5-4 and TRBJ2-7, is as follows: ETGVTQSPTHLIKTRGQQVTLRCSSQSGHNTVSWYQQALGQGPQFIFQYYREEENGRGNFPPRFSGLQFPNYSSELNVNALELDDSALYLCASSMGTGDGEQYFGPGTRLTVT.

This chain joins TRBV5-4 and TRBJ2-7, with 7 bases matching TRBD2. With V trimmed by 3 bases and J by 6 bases, 6 bases remained unmatched. The CDR3 has 13 residues. Germline loops: CDR1 SGHNT, CDR2 YYREEE (reference sequence). CDR3 bases: TGTGCCAGCAGCTGGGGGGACTATCTCGAGCAGTACTTC. Translated, it gives CASSWGDYLEQYF.

Written as DNA, the CDR3 is TGTGCCAGCAGCGGCCCGCTAGCGGGGTCCTACGAGCAGTACTTC. Its translation is CASSGPLAGSYEQYF. J is TRBJ2-7 and V is TRBV4-2, with TRBD2 matching over 9 bases. From germline, CDR1 is LGHNA and CDR2 YNFKEQ. V lost 5 bases to trimming and J lost 1 base; unmatched junction nucleotides: 6. The CDR3 sequence is 15 residues long.